This T cell receptor beta chain was identified in a study of molecular identifiers for immune sequencing clone quantification. For the study at large: Replicates partitioned RNA from 20,000 or 100,000 naive CD8 cells into five parts, sequencing four.

This clonotype was picked up many times. Its cognate antigen is unknown. TCR libraries were built in bulk with a published protocol and specific TCR primers. TCRdb re-called the PCR reads with MiXCR, one entry per CDR3 protein. This repertoire shows 250,000 to 400,000 distinct CDR3 sequences, around 21% found once; its top ten account for roughly 0.86%. V lost 2 bases and J lost 3, with 13 bases in between. This CDR3 spans 14 amino acids. CDR1 is SQVTM, CDR2 ANQGSEA, per germline. Study results and limitations: Clones above 20 RNA copies contained over 99% of effector molecules and under 1% of naive molecules. Jurkat TCR RNA spiked in from one cell reportedly remained identifiable amid around 1 million naive cells.

Sequencing used naive CD8+ T cells from blood, with Jurkat cell RNA spiked in. Subset specified: FACS-sorted CD8+CD4-CCR7+CD45RA+ naive T cells. The J gene is TRBJ1-1, the V gene TRBV29-1; perhaps TRBD1 as D (5 bases). The source is a human donor in good health. Some libraries in this study had Jurkat cell RNA spiked in. CDR3 nucleotide sequence: TGCAGCGTTGAAAGGCAGGGTAGGGACACTGAAGCTTTCTTT. It encodes CSVERQGRDTEAFF.